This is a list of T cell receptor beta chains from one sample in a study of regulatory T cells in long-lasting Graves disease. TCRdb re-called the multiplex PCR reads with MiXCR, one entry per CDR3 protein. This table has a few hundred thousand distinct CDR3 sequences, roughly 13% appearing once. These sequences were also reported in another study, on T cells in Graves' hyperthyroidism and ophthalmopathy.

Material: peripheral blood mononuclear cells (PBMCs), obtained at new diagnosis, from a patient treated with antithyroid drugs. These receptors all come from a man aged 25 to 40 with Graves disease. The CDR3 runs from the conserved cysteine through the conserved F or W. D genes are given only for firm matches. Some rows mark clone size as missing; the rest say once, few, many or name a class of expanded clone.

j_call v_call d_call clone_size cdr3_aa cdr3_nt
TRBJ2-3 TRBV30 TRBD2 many CAWSVRAGGPFDTQYF TGTGCCTGGAGTGTACGAGCGGGAGGGCCCTTTGATACGCAGTATTTT
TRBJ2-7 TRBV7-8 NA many CASSLAPAQGYEQYF TGTGCCAGCAGCTTAGCCCCAGCCCAGGGGTACGAGCAGTACTTC
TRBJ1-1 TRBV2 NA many CASREGGVTEAFF TGTGCCAGCAGGGAAGGAGGGGTTACTGAAGCTTTCTTT
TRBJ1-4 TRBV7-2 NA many CASSRGATNEKLFF TGTGCCAGCAGTCGAGGTGCAACTAATGAAAAACTGTTTTTT
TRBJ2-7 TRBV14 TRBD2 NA CASSHPRASGRYEQYF TGTGCCAGCAGCCACCCAAGGGCTAGCGGGAGATACGAGCAGTACTTC
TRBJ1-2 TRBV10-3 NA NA CAISLSGAIRYGYTF TGTGCCATCAGTCTCTCAGGGGCGATTCGATATGGCTACACCTTC
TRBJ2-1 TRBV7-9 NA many CASSLVGMGYNEQFF TGTGCCAGCAGCTTAGTGGGGATGGGTTACAATGAGCAGTTCTTC
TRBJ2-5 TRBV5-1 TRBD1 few CASSLQGAVTETQYF TGCGCCAGCAGCTTGCAGGGGGCGGTGACGGAGACCCAGTACTTC
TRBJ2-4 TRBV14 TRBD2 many CASSLRLAQNIQYF TGTGCCAGCAGCCTCCGACTAGCGCAAAACATTCAGTACTTC
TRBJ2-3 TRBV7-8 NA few CASSPSGRWLDTQYF TGTGCCAGCAGCCCCAGTGGCAGGTGGCTGGATACGCAGTATTTT
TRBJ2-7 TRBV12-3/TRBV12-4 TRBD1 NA CASSSGTGGAYEQYF TGTGCCAGCAGTTCCGGGACAGGGGGGGCCTACGAGCAGTACTTC
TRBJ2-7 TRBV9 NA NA CASSPHHGEVGSYEQYF TGTGCCAGCAGCCCCCATCATGGGGAGGTGGGGTCCTACGAGCAGTACTTC
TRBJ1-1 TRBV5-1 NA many CASSLRAGLTEAFF TGCGCCAGCAGCTTAAGGGCCGGGCTCACTGAAGCTTTCTTT
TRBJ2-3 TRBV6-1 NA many CASRPRSGVATDTQYF TGTGCCAGCAGACCTCGATCGGGGGTAGCCACAGATACGCAGTATTTT
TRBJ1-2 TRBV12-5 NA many CASGLVLTFGPRQSSGSGYTF TGTGCTAGTGGTTTGGTCCTCACCTTTGGACCCAGACAGTCGTCTGGTAGTGGCTACACCTTC
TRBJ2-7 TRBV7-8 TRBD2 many CASSLGGGLNSYEQYF TGTGCCAGCAGCTTAGGGGGGGGACTGAACTCCTACGAGCAGTACTTC
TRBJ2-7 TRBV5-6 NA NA CASSFRGTGSYEQYF TGTGCCAGCAGCTTCAGGGGCACAGGTTCCTACGAGCAGTACTTC
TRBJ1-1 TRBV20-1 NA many CSAPDNTEAFF TGCAGTGCTCCTGATAACACTGAAGCTTTCTTT
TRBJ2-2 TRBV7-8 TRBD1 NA CASSGQGWGELFF TGTGCCAGCAGCGGACAGGGTTGGGGGGAGCTGTTTTTT
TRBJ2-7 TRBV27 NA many CASSFRSYEQYF TGTGCCAGCAGTTTCCGTAGCTACGAGCAGTACTTC
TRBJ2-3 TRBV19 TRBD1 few CASSSQGATDTQYF TGTGCCAGTAGTTCACAGGGGGCTACAGATACGCAGTATTTT
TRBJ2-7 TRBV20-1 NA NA CSARDWVSSEQYF TGCAGTGCTAGAGATTGGGTGAGCAGCGAGCAGTACTTC
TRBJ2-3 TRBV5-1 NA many CASHGGTDTQYF TGCGCCAGCCACGGGGGTACAGATACGCAGTATTTT
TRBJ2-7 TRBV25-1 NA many CASKPPGRKYEQYF TGTGCCAGCAAGCCCCCGGGACGTAAGTACGAGCAGTACTTC
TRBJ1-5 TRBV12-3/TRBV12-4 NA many CASSLLGGSSNQPQHF TGTGCCAGCAGTTTACTAGGGGGTTCAAGCAATCAGCCCCAGCATTTT
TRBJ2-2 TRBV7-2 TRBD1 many CASSPGGGNTGELFF TGTGCCAGCAGCCCAGGGGGCGGGAACACCGGGGAGCTGTTTTTT
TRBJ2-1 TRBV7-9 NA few CASSYYLGAVDEQFF TGTGCCAGCAGCTACTATCTGGGGGCAGTCGATGAGCAGTTCTTC
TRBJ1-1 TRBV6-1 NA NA CASRIRHTSFF TGTGCCAGCAGGATAAGACACACATCCTTCTTT
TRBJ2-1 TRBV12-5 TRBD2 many CASGLDGTSANEQFF TGTGCTAGTGGTTTGGACGGGACTAGCGCCAATGAGCAGTTCTTC
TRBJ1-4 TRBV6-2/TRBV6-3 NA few CASSYSSRERLFF TGTGCCAGCAGTTACTCGTCGAGGGAAAGACTGTTTTTT
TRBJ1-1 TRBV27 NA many CASSLKGGGNTEAFF TGTGCCAGCAGTTTAAAAGGAGGAGGCAACACTGAAGCTTTCTTT
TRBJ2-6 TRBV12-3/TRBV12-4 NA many CASSAGSPANVLTF TGTGCCAGCAGCGCCGGGTCTCCTGCCAACGTCCTGACTTTC
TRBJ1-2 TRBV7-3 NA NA CASSQTGTPGIGYTF TGTGCCAGCAGCCAGACCGGGACTCCCGGAATCGGCTACACCTTC
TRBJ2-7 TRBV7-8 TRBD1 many CASSTPPGTGFYEQYF TGTGCCAGCAGCACCCCCCCCGGGACAGGGTTCTACGAGCAGTACTTC
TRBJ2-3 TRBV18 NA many CASSPQLTDTQYF TGTGCCAGCTCACCACAGCTAACAGATACGCAGTATTTT
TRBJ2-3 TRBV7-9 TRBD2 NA CASSQAGVWGTDTQYF TGTGCCAGCAGCCAAGCGGGAGTTTGGGGCACAGATACGCAGTATTTT
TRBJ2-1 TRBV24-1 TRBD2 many CATSDLASGANEQFF TGTGCCACCAGTGATTTGGCTAGCGGTGCCAATGAGCAGTTCTTC